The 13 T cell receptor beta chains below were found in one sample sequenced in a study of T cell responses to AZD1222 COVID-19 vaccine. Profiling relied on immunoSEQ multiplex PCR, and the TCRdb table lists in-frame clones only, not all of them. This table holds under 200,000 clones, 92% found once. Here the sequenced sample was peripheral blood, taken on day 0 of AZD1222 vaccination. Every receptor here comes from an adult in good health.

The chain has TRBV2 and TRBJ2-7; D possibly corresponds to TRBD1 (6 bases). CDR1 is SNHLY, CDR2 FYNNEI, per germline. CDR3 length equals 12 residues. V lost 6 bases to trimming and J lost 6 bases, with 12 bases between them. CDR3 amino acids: CASRGDTAEQYF. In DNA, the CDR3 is TGTGCCAGCAGGGGGGACACGGCCGAGCAGTACTTC.

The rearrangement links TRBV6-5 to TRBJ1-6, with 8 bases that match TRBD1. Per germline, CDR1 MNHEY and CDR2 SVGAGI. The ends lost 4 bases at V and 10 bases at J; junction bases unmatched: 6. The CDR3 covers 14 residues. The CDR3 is CASSSTGDWSPLHF. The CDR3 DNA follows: TGTGCCAGCAGTTCGACAGGGGACTGGTCACCCCTCCACTTT.

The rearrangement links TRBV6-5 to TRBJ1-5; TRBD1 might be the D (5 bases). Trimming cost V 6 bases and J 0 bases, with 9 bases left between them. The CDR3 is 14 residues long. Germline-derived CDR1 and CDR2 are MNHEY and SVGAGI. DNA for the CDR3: TGTGCCAGCAGGACAGAGAATAGCAATCAGCCCCAGCATTTT. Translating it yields CASRTENSNQPQHF.

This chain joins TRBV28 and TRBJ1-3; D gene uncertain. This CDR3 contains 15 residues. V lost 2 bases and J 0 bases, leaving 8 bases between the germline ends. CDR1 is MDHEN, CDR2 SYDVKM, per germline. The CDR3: CASSLRTGSGNTIYF. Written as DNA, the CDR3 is TGTGCCAGCAGTTTAAGGACCGGCTCTGGAAACACCATATATTTT.

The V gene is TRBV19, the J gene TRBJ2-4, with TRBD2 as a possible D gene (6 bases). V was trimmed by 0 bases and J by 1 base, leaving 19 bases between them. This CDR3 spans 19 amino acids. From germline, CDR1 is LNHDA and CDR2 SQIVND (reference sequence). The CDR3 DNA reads TGTGCCAGTAGTATAGAACAGGCTAGCGTCCGGGGGGCCAAAAACATTCAGTACTTC. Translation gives CASSIEQASVRGAKNIQYF.

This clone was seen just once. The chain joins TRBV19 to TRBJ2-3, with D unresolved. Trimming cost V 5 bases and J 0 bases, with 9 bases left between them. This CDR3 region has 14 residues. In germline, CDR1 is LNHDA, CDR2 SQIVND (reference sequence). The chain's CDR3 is CASSPLSSTDTQYF. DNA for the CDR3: TGTGCCAGTAGTCCTCTCAGTAGCACAGATACGCAGTATTTT.

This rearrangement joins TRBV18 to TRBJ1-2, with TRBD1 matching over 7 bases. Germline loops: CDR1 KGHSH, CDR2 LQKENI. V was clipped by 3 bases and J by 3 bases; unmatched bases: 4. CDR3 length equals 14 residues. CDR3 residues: CASSPGQSYYGYTF. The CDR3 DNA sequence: TGTGCCAGCTCACCGGGACAGTCCTACTATGGCTACACCTTC.

DNA of the CDR3: TGTGCCAGCAGCGAACCGGGTCCAAGGAGAAATAGCAATCAGCCCCAGCATTTT. It encodes CASSEPGPRRNSNQPQHF. The chain joins TRBV3-1 (or the pseudogene TRBV3-2) to TRBJ1-5; no firm D call. Per the germline V gene, CDR1 is LGHDT and CDR2 is YNNKEL (reference sequence). The length of the CDR3 is 18 residues. V was shortened by 5 bases and J by 0 bases, with 20 bases between the two germline ends.

CDR3 sequence: CSAAGFENTEAFF. The CDR3 nucleotides read TGCAGCGCCGCGGGATTTGAAAACACTGAAGCTTTCTTT. The chain uses TRBV29-1 and TRBJ1-1; D is uncertain. The V gene lost 7 bases and the J gene lost 2 bases, with 14 bases spanning the gap. CDR3 length equals 13 residues. Germline loops: CDR1 SQVTM, CDR2 ANQGSEA.

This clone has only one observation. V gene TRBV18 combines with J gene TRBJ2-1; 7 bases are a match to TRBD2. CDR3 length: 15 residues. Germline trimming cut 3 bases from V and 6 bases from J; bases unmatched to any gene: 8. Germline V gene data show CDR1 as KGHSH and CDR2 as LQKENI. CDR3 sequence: CASSPYTGTTNEQFF. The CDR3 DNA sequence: TGTGCCAGCTCACCCTACACCGGGACTACCAATGAGCAGTTCTTC.

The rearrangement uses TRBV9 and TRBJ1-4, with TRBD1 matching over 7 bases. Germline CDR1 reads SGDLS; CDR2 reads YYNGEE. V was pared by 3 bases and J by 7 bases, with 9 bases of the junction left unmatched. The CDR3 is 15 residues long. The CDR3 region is CASSDKTGRGEKLFF. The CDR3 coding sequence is TGTGCCAGCAGCGACAAGACAGGGCGAGGTGAAAAACTGTTTTTT.

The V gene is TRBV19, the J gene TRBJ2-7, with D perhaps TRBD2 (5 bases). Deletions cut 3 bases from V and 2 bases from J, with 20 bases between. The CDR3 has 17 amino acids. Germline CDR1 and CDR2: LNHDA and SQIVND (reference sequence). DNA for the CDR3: TGTGCCAGTAGTATTCGGGGAAGGCTGGGTAGCCCCTACGAGCAGTACTTC. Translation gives CASSIRGRLGSPYEQYF.

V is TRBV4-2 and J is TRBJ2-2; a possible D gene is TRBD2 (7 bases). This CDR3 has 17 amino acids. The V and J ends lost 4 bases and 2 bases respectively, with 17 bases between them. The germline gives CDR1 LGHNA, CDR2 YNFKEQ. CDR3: CASSLGGGTTNTGELFF. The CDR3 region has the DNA TGTGCCAGCAGCCTAGGGGGTGGGACTACCAACACCGGGGAGCTGTTTTTT.